This entry lists 7 T cell receptor beta chains sequenced from one sample in a study of identical twins. TCRdb reprocessed the 5' RACE reads with MiXCR, giving one entry per CDR3 protein. The table records approximately 410,000 distinct CDR3 sequences, around 20% of them present only once. Sequences were obtained from naive T cells sorted from blood. The receptors come from a man in his forties or fifties in good health.

This clonotype was counted many times. The chain is built from TRBV2 and TRBJ1-5; no clear D gene. The CDR3 runs 13 residues. Per germline, CDR1 SNHLY and CDR2 FYNNEI. The V and J ends lost 0 bases and 9 bases respectively, with 9 bases between them. Here the CDR3 DNA reads TGTGCCAGCAGTGAAGCTCGGGAGAGGCCCCAGCATTTT. This sequence encodes CASSEARERPQHF. Drawing the rest from reference TRBV2 and TRBJ1-5, the complete variable domain is EPEVTQTPSHQVTQMGQEVILRCVPISNHLYFYWYRQILGQKVEFLVSFYNNEISEKSEIFDDQFSVERPDGSNFTLKIRSTKLEDSAMYFCASSEARERPQHFGDGTRLSIL.

This clonotype occurred many times. DNA for the CDR3: TGTGCCAGCAGTTTAGTCATGTACTCCTACGAGCAGTACTTC. It codes for CASSLVMYSYEQYF. The V gene is TRBV12-3 or TRBV12-4, the J gene TRBJ2-7, with D uncertain. This CDR3 spans 14 amino acids. The V and J ends lost 1 base and 0 bases respectively, with 7 bases between them.

The chain uses TRBV6-1 and TRBJ2-5, with D tentatively TRBD1 (6 bases). Looked up from germline, CDR1 is MNHNS and CDR2 is SASEGT. V was shortened by 7 bases and J by 3 bases, with 18 bases between the two germline ends. This CDR3 contains 15 residues. The CDR3 here is CASTPRRTEKETQYF. The CDR3, as DNA: TGTGCCAGCACCCCCCGGCGGACAGAGAAAGAGACCCAGTACTTC.

The chain uses TRBV11-2 and TRBJ1-2, with 7 nucleotides matching TRBD1. This CDR3 spans 13 amino acids. Losses at the gene ends were 7 bases for V and 4 bases for J; bases not matched to a gene: 6. Germline-derived CDR1 and CDR2 are SGHAT and FQNNGV. CDR3 bases: TGTGCCAGCAACCAGGGACAGCTCTATGGCTACACCTTC. Translating it yields CASNQGQLYGYTF.

This chain joins TRBV6-1 and TRBJ2-3; perhaps TRBD1 as D (5 bases). CDR3 length equals 14 residues. Germline CDR1 reads MNHNS; CDR2 reads SASEGT. V lost 7 bases and J 4 bases, leaving 15 bases between the germline ends. The CDR3 bases are TGTGCCAGCACAGCAGGGCTAGTCGCAGATACGCAGTATTTT. Translating it yields CASTAGLVADTQYF.

This clonotype was observed many times. This CDR3 is CASSPRSAVGNSPLHF. CDR3 in DNA: TGCGCCAGCAGCCCACGTTCGGCAGTGGGTAATTCACCCCTCCACTTT. The chain recombines TRBV4-1 with TRBJ1-6; D is unclear. V gave up 4 bases and J gave up 6 bases, with 16 bases separating them. The V gene's germline CDR1 is MGHRA and CDR2 YSYEKL. The CDR3 runs 16 residues.

Only a few counts were recorded for this clonotype. The chain has TRBV10-3 and TRBJ2-6; D is unresolved. V dropped 4 bases and J dropped 2 bases, with 9 bases sitting between them. CDR3 size: 15 residues. From germline, CDR1 is ENHRY and CDR2 SYGVKD. CDR3 in DNA: TGTGCCATCAGTGGCACCCGGACTGGGGCCAACGTCCTGACTTTC. Protein: CAISGTRTGANVLTF.